The next 20 T cell receptor beta chains were all read from a single sample in a study of metastatic and nonmetastatic thyroid tumors. TCRdb re-called the PCR reads with MiXCR. There are 50,000 to 70,000 clones in the sample; under 5% occur only once, and 20% to 25% lies in the top ten. Nobody among the patients had been given any treatment before thyroid surgery. The sample taken for sequencing was blood. The receptors were gathered from a female donor with papillary thyroid cancer or a benign thyroid nodule (not recorded which). Some clones in this sample may be carry-over from other donors' samples.

This clone came up many times. The chain has TRBV6-5 and TRBJ1-2; no reliable D call. The germline V gene encodes CDR1 MNHEY and CDR2 SVGAGI. This CDR3 has 13 residues. V lost 2 bases, J lost 1 base, and 5 bases lay in between. The CDR3 is CASSYRDNYGYTF. As DNA, the CDR3 is TGTGCCAGCAGTTACAGGGATAACTATGGCTACACCTTC.

This clone was counted many times. The chain carries TRBV12-3 or TRBV12-4 and TRBJ1-1, with a possible D match to TRBD1 (5 bases). The CDR3 runs to 15 residues. Trimming removed 3 bases at V and 4 bases at J, with 15 bases between. The CDR3 sequence is CASSFTGAVGTEAFF. The DNA for the CDR3 is TGTGCCAGCAGTTTTACTGGGGCGGTGGGCACTGAAGCTTTCTTT.

This clone was seen only a few times. This chain links TRBV4-2 with TRBJ2-5; 7 nucleotides match TRBD2. Germline V CDR1 and CDR2: LGHNA, YNFKEQ. The V gene end was trimmed by 7 bases and the J gene end by 5 bases; junction bases not matched to a gene: 10. The CDR3 contains 14 residues. This CDR3 is CASILGPGGETQYF. CDR3 sequence (DNA): TGTGCCAGCATCCTAGGCCCGGGGGGTGAGACCCAGTACTTC.

Remarks on this clone: At one boundary the junction diverges from the germline segment, which might be a read error. J is TRBJ2-1 and V is TRBV7-8, with 10 nucleotides matching TRBD2. The CDR3 is 15 residues long. Germline V gene sequence: CDR1 SGHVS, CDR2 FQNEAQ. Written as DNA, the CDR3 is TGTGCCATCAGCTTAGCGGGAGGCCGATACAATAAGCAGTTCTTC. The encoded protein is CAISLAGGRYNKQFF.

The chain joins TRBV7-6 to TRBJ2-2; D not certain. From germline, CDR1 is SGHVS and CDR2 FNYEAQ. This CDR3 comprises 14 residues. The germline V and J ends were trimmed by 0 bases and 0 bases, with 2 bases remaining between them. The CDR3 DNA follows: TGTGCCAGCAGCTTAGCTGCGAACACCGGGGAGCTGTTTTTT. This codes for CASSLAANTGELFF.

This clone has a count of ten or more. CDR3 bases: TGCGCCAGCAGCGTCAACAGAAACACTGAAGCTTTCTTT. Its protein is CASSVNRNTEAFF. The chain couples TRBV5-1 to TRBJ1-1; D is ambiguous. The length of the CDR3 is 13 residues. V lost 4 bases and J 2 bases, leaving 9 bases between the germline ends. CDR1 and CDR2 from the germline V gene are SGHRS and YFSETQ.

The sample holds a few counts of this clone. A junction boundary mismatches the germline segment, possibly from a read error. The chain couples TRBV2 to TRBJ1-1; 9 bases are shared with TRBD1. This CDR3 spans 15 amino acids. Per the germline V gene, CDR1 is SNHLY and CDR2 is FYNNEI. In DNA, the CDR3 is TGTGCCAGCATGAGCCGGTACAGGGGGCCGGCTGAAGCTTTCTTC. Residues: CASMSRYRGPAEAFF.

This clone has ten or more counts. The J gene is TRBJ1-6, the V gene TRBV11-2; D gene unclear. The germline V and J ends were trimmed by 1 base and 7 bases, with 17 bases remaining between them. This CDR3 is 17 amino acids long. Germline CDR1 SGHAT, CDR2 FQNNGV. The CDR3 sequence is CASSLGIQSPMNSPLHF. CDR3 in DNA: TGTGCCAGCAGCTTAGGCATACAGTCCCCTATGAATTCACCCCTCCACTTT.

This rearrangement joins TRBV7-2 to TRBJ2-7; 8 bases fit TRBD1. This CDR3 is 14 amino acids long. Germline CDR1 reads SGHTA; CDR2 reads FQGNSA. V shed 5 bases and J 7 bases; nucleotides not matched to a gene: 10. CDR3 sequence: CASSTRTGSYEQYF. The DNA of the CDR3 is TGTGCCAGCAGCACCAGGACAGGGTCTTATGAGCAGTACTTC.

This clone was counted many times. The CDR3 loop is CASSDTILAGGPSSYNEQFF. Here the CDR3 DNA reads TGTGCCAGCAGTGACACCATACTAGCGGGAGGCCCGAGCTCCTACAATGAGCAGTTCTTC. The chain recombines TRBV6-1 with TRBJ2-1; 12 nucleotides align to TRBD2. The CDR3 extends over 20 amino acids. Per the germline V gene, CDR1 is MNHNS and CDR2 is SASEGT. The J segment lost 0 bases and the V segment lost 3 bases, leaving 12 bases of the junction unmatched.

This clone was recorded at least ten times. V is TRBV6-2 or TRBV6-3 and J is TRBJ1-1; D is unclear. The CDR3 runs to 13 residues. Trimming pared 6 bases from V and 2 bases from J, leaving 10 bases between. The V gene's germline CDR1 is MNHEY and CDR2 SVGEGT. The CDR3 DNA sequence: TGTGCCAGCAGGGGGTCGGGAAACACTGAAGCTTTCTTT. Its protein is CASRGSGNTEAFF.

This clone was seen only a few times. J is TRBJ2-1 and V is TRBV14; D is possibly TRBD1 or TRBD2 (5 bases each). The CDR3 spans 14 residues. Trimming shortened V by 3 bases and J by 7 bases, and 13 bases separated the two germline ends. Germline values: CDR1 SGHDN, CDR2 FVKESK. Here the CDR3 DNA reads TGTGCCAGCAGCCAGAGGGACCTTGGGAATGAGCAGTTCTTC. Translated, it gives CASSQRDLGNEQFF.

Comments on this clone: This may come from a read error, since a much larger clone is one base off. The V gene is TRBV7-9, the J gene TRBJ2-7; D call uncertain. Per the germline V gene, CDR1 is SEHNR and CDR2 is FQNEAQ (reference sequence). This CDR3 spans 14 amino acids. CDR3 in DNA: TGTGCCAGCAGCTTAGTATTTCCCTTTTACGAGCATTACTTC. It yields the protein CASSLVFPFYEHYF. Drawing the rest from reference TRBV7-9 and TRBJ2-7, the complete variable domain is DTGVSQNPRHKITKRGQNVTFRCDPISEHNRLYWYRQTLGQGPEFLTYFQNEAQLEKSRLLSDRFSAERPKGSFSTLEIQRTEQGDSAMYLCASSLVFPFYEHYFGPGTRLTVT.

In its sample, this clone was seen many times. V and J are TRBV7-9 and TRBJ2-3; 8 nucleotides match TRBD2. CDR3 length: 15 residues. Germline trimming cut 5 bases from V and 3 bases from J; bases unmatched to any gene: 7. CDR1 is SEHNR and CDR2 is FQNEAQ in the germline V gene (reference sequence). The CDR3 coding sequence is TGTGCCAGCAGCCCAAGCGGGAGTAAGACAGATACGCAGTATTTT. Translated, it gives CASSPSGSKTDTQYF.

The table lists this clone with many counts. One end of the junction varies from germline; a read error may be responsible. The chain recombines TRBV7-6 with TRBJ2-7, with D perhaps matching TRBD2 (6 bases). This CDR3 is built from 17 residues. The V gene's germline CDR1 is SGHVS and CDR2 FNYEAQ. The CDR3 bases are TGTGCCAGCAGCAAACACCGGGACTCATCAAAGAACTACGGGCAGTACTTC. It yields the protein CASSKHRDSSKNYGQYF.

As to this clone: Sequence at one end of the junction differs from germline and may be a read error. V gene TRBV12-3 or TRBV12-4 combines with J gene TRBJ2-1; D call uncertain. This CDR3 region has 13 residues. The CDR3: CASSRGVVDEQSF. CDR3 DNA: TGTGCCAGCAGCCGTGGAGTAGTCGATGAGCAGTCCTTC.

This clone appeared many times. Other nucleotide sequences in the sample specify the same CDR3. The chain couples TRBV12-3 or TRBV12-4 to TRBJ2-7; the match to TRBD2 covers 7 bases. The CDR3 is 14 amino acids. V lost 2 bases, J lost 6 bases, and 7 bases stayed unmatched. As DNA, the CDR3 is TGTGCCAGCAGTTTAACGGGAGGAGGTCTCGAGCAGTACTTC. Translating it yields CASSLTGGGLEQYF.

This clone was seen repeatedly, ten times or more. This chain joins TRBV28 and TRBJ2-5; the match to TRBD2 covers 14 bases. The CDR3 loop spans 16 amino acids. Germline trimming cut 8 bases from V and 5 bases from J; bases unmatched to any gene: 10. Germline V gene data show CDR1 as MDHEN and CDR2 as SYDVKM. CDR3: CASETGTSGSGETQYF. The CDR3 DNA reads TGTGCCAGCGAAACCGGGACTAGCGGGAGCGGGGAGACCCAGTACTTC.

This clone was counted ten times or more. This rearrangement joins TRBV18 to TRBJ2-1, with D possibly TRBD2 on 6 matching bases. CDR1 is KGHSH and CDR2 is LQKENI in the germline V gene. Trimming removed 4 bases from V and 5 bases from J, with 12 bases in between. CDR3 size: 14 residues. The DNA for the CDR3 is TGTGCCAGCTCACTGGCTAGCGAAAACAATGAGCAGTTCTTC. This encodes CASSLASENNEQFF. The full variable domain, rest sourced from reference TRBV18 and TRBJ2-1, is NAGVMQNPRHLVRRRGQEARLRCSPMKGHSHVYWYRQLPEEGLKFMVYLQKENIIDESGMPKERFSAEFPKEGPSILRIQQVVRGDSAAYFCASSLASENNEQFFGPGTRLTVL.

This clone was observed many times. As DNA, the CDR3 is TGCGCCAGCAGACAGTCTACAGATACGCAGTATTTT. Amino acids: CASRQSTDTQYF. The genes are TRBV5-1 and TRBJ2-3; no firm D call. Germline CDR1 and CDR2: SGHRS and YFSETQ. V was cut by 5 bases and J by 3 bases, with 7 bases left in between. CDR3 size: 12 residues.